One and the same sample provided the 21 T cell receptor beta chains below, sequenced in a study of post-analysis software for immune sequencing data. No antigen has been assigned to these receptors. The TCR beta cDNA libraries carried unique molecular identifiers. TCRdb analysed the PCR reads with MiXCR anew, one entry per CDR3 protein. The sample consists of about 770,000 distinct CDR3 sequences, under 60% of them appearing once. General study points: About 5 TRBV segments, including TRBV5-6, TRBV5-1 and TRBV20-1, were more frequent in patients than controls.

The sample comprised blood. These receptors all come from a girl aged 10 to 17 with multiple sclerosis.

This clonotype was counted only a few times. This sequence joins TRBV20-1 and TRBJ2-7; 16 nucleotides line up with TRBD2. Losses at the gene ends were 2 bases for V and 4 bases for J; bases not matched to a gene: 11. The CDR3 length is 18 residues. From germline, CDR1 is DFQATT and CDR2 SNEGSKA (reference sequence). CDR3: CSARPTGLAGGANYEQYF. In DNA, the CDR3 is TGCAGTGCTAGACCCACGGGACTAGCGGGAGGGGCGAATTACGAGCAGTACTTC.

A remark on this clonotype: A much larger clonotype is one base distant, so this may be a read error. The V call is TRBV29-1, the J call TRBJ1-1; D possibly corresponds to TRBD1 (5 bases). In germline, CDR1 is SQVTM, CDR2 ANQGSEA. CDR3 length: 11 residues. Trimming removed 5 bases at V and 7 bases at J, with 11 bases between. CDR3 protein: CSVRRGGEAFF. The CDR3, as DNA: TGCAGCGTTAGACGGGGCGGTGAAGCTTTCTTT.

The rearrangement uses TRBV15 and TRBJ2-1; 7 positions match TRBD2. Germline CDR1 is LNHNV and CDR2 is YYDKDF (reference sequence). The CDR3 has 16 residues. The J segment lost 6 bases and the V segment lost 2 bases, leaving 10 bases of the junction unmatched. CDR3 protein: CATSRLVTGGPNEQFF. The CDR3 DNA reads TGTGCCACCAGCAGATTGGTGACGGGAGGCCCCAATGAGCAGTTCTTC. Full variable domain (rest looked up from reference TRBV15 and TRBJ2-1): DAMVIQNPRYQVTQFGKPVTLSCSQTLNHNVMYWYQQKSSQAPKLLFHYYDKDFNNEADTPDNFQSRRPNTSFCFLDIRSPGLGDTAMYLCATSRLVTGGPNEQFFGPGTRLTVL.

This clonotype was seen a few times. The genes are TRBV20-1 and TRBJ1-2; TRBD1 aligns across 10 bases. J lost 8 bases, V lost 3 bases, and 6 bases had no gene match. The CDR3 is 13 residues long. Looked up from germline, CDR1 is DFQATT and CDR2 is SNEGSKA (reference sequence). CDR3 nucleotides: TGCAGTGCTAGCGTGGACAGGGGGAAAGGCTACACCTTC. Protein sequence: CSASVDRGKGYTF.

The rearrangement links TRBV5-1 to TRBJ2-1; 16 nucleotides match TRBD2. Germline-derived CDR1 and CDR2 are SGHRS and YFSETQ. Trimming at V came to 4 bases and at J to 6 bases, leaving 7 bases not matched to a gene. This CDR3 is built from 17 residues. DNA for the CDR3: TGCGCCAGCAGCCCGGGACTAGCGGGAGGGTACGGCAATGAGCAGTTCTTC. This sequence encodes CASSPGLAGGYGNEQFF.

The chain couples TRBV14 to TRBJ1-2, with D uncertain. Trimming pared 2 bases from V and 4 bases from J, leaving 5 bases between. CDR3 length: 12 residues. The germline CDR1 and CDR2 sequences are SGHDN and FVKESK. CDR3 in DNA: TGTGCCAGCAGCCAATACAGCTATGGCTACACCTTC. It encodes CASSQYSYGYTF.

This clonotype appeared a few times. This chain joins TRBV12-3 or TRBV12-4 and TRBJ2-7; 9 bases align to TRBD2. The J segment lost 2 bases and the V segment lost 5 bases, leaving 13 bases of the junction unmatched. This CDR3 has 17 residues. CDR3 bases: TGTGCCAGCAGTGACGACCTGGGACTAGCTTATGCCTACGAGCAGTACTTC. Translating gives CASSDDLGLAYAYEQYF.

This clonotype came up once. V is TRBV6-6 and J is TRBJ2-5; no clear D. The germline CDR1 and CDR2 sequences are MNHNY and SVGAGI (reference sequence). Trimming stripped 2 bases from V and 0 bases from J, with 13 bases between. This CDR3 is 16 amino acids long. CDR3 protein: CASSYPWETYQETQYF. The CDR3 DNA follows: TGTGCCAGCAGTTACCCTTGGGAAACGTACCAAGAGACCCAGTACTTC.

The rearrangement uses TRBV10-3 and TRBJ2-5; no clear D gene. The J call may be incorrect, as the DNA end agrees better with TRBJ2-7. This CDR3 has 12 residues. Germline assignment: CDR1 ENHRY and CDR2 SYGVKD. The CDR3 DNA follows: TGTGCCATCAGTGAGTCTGGTTTCGAGCAGTACTTC. Its translation is CAISESGFEQYF.

The chain joins TRBV11-1 to TRBJ2-7; maybe TRBD2 (5 bases). V gave up 5 bases and J gave up 5 bases, with 16 bases separating them. This CDR3 has 14 amino acids. CDR1 and CDR2 from the germline V gene are SGHAT and FQDESV (reference sequence). The CDR3 DNA is TGTGCCAGCAGCCCGAGGAGAGGAGGAGACGAGCAGTACTTC. It is translated as CASSPRRGGDEQYF.

The chain employs TRBV3-1 and TRBJ2-4, with D perhaps matching TRBD1 (5 bases). The J call may be faulty, since TRBJ2-7 better matches the DNA end. This CDR3 spans 14 amino acids. Germline V gene sequence: CDR1 LGHDT, CDR2 YNNKEL (reference sequence). The CDR3 spells CASSQLWGGSEQYF. The CDR3 DNA reads TGTGCCAGCAGCCAGCTGTGGGGCGGAAGCGAGCAGTACTTC.

The chain is built from TRBV6-1 and TRBJ2-6; TRBD1 agrees at 7 bases. There are 15 residues in the CDR3. With 4 bases clipped from V and 3 bases from J, the junction kept 3 bases outside the gene matches. CDR1 and CDR2 (germline): MNHNS, SASEGT. The CDR3, as DNA: TGTGCCAGCAGTGTCAGGGGGAATGGGGCCAACGTCCTGACTTTC. It codes for CASSVRGNGANVLTF.

The V call is TRBV10-2, the J call TRBJ1-2; TRBD1 is a possible D gene (6 bases). From germline, CDR1 is WSHSY and CDR2 SAAADI. The CDR3 contains 16 residues. V dropped 0 bases and J dropped 1 base, with 12 bases sitting between them. CDR3 protein: CASSESPGANNYGYTF. CDR3 bases: TGCGCCAGCAGTGAGTCCCCAGGGGCGAATAACTATGGCTACACCTTC.

This chain links TRBV28 with TRBJ2-5, with 8 bases identical to TRBD2. The CDR3 is 14 amino acids. V gave up 8 bases and J gave up 3 bases; unmatched junction bases: 8. The germline gives CDR1 MDHEN, CDR2 SYDVKM. CDR3 protein: CASGRFSGKETQYF. The CDR3 DNA is TGTGCCAGCGGCCGTTTTAGCGGGAAAGAGACCCAGTACTTC.

This chain uses TRBV7-3 with TRBJ2-1; D could derive from TRBD1 or TRBD2 (5 bases each). There are 17 residues in the CDR3. Trimming cost V 2 bases and J 3 bases, with 17 bases left between them. Germline CDR1 SGHTA, CDR2 FQGTGA. The CDR3 DNA is TGTGCCAGCAGCTTAGGGGACGGCCCCAGGCTCTACAATGAGCAGTTCTTC. Translated, it gives CASSLGDGPRLYNEQFF.

This clonotype was counted a few times. The V gene is TRBV12-3 or TRBV12-4, the J gene TRBJ2-5, with D perhaps being TRBD1 or TRBD2 (6 bases each). V shed 6 bases and J shed 2 bases, with 10 bases lying between them. The CDR3 has 13 residues. The CDR3 loop reads CASRQGLQETQYF. DNA of the CDR3: TGTGCCAGCAGACAGGGACTTCAAGAGACCCAGTACTTC.

The gene calls are TRBV3-1 and TRBJ2-1; 14 bases match TRBD2. The germline gives CDR1 LGHDT, CDR2 YNNKEL (reference sequence). V lost 5 bases and J lost 4; bases outside the gene matches: 10. The CDR3 contains 18 residues. The CDR3 spells CASSANGLAGGGYNEQFF. CDR3 bases: TGTGCCAGCAGCGCAAACGGACTAGCGGGAGGAGGTTACAATGAGCAGTTCTTC.

This chain links TRBV29-1 with TRBJ2-1, with D unclear. Germline V gives CDR1 SQVTM, CDR2 ANQGSEA. The CDR3 loop spans 11 amino acids. Trimming removed 4 bases at V and 10 bases at J, with 11 bases between. The chain's CDR3 is CSVVWSREQFF. CDR3 nucleotide sequence: TGCAGCGTTGTTTGGTCAAGGGAGCAGTTCTTC.

The chain has TRBV7-2 and TRBJ2-5; no reliable D call. The CDR3 loop spans 13 amino acids. V was cut by 5 bases and J by 3 bases, with 10 bases left in between. The V gene's germline CDR1 is SGHTA and CDR2 FQGNSA. The DNA for the CDR3 is TGTGCCAGCAGCCGGTCGTCGGAAGAGACCCAGTACTTC. Its translation is CASSRSSEETQYF.

This clonotype was recorded only once. The V call is TRBV12-3 or TRBV12-4, the J call TRBJ2-3; 7 nucleotides match TRBD2. Trimming removed 5 bases from V and 4 bases from J; junction bases left unmatched: 6. This CDR3 has 14 amino acids. CDR3 nucleotide sequence: TGTGCCAGCAGTGAGGGACTACTCGCAGATACGCAGTATTTT. It codes for CASSEGLLADTQYF.

This clonotype turned up a few times. The chain couples TRBV7-2 to TRBJ2-4; D not certain. Trimming left V 3 bases short and J 1 base short, with 10 bases between. Germline loops: CDR1 SGHTA, CDR2 FQGNSA. CDR3 length equals 15 residues. The CDR3 loop is CASSLAGAAKNIQYF. The CDR3, as DNA: TGTGCCAGCAGCTTGGCTGGCGCGGCCAAAAACATTCAGTACTTC.